A selection of T cell receptor beta chains follows, all from one sample in a study of cytomegalovirus exposure and HLA in healthy donors. TCRdb's copy holds only in-frame clones and misses some; the assay was immunoSEQ multiplex PCR. The top ten clones hold about 2.5% of a sample with about 140,000 clones, around 78% of them seen once. Sequencing was done on a sample of PBMCs. The receptors were gathered from a male donor in good health and CMV-seronegative. The CDR3 runs from the conserved cysteine through the conserved F or W. D genes are given only for firm matches. Size values are once, few and many counts, or a class for expanded clones, and some rows have none.

j_gene: TRBJ1-2; d_gene: NA; v_gene: TRBV7-9; abundance: few; CDR3aa: CASSLTAGLGYTF; CDR3nt: TGTGCCAGCAGCCTTACTGCAGGGTTAGGCTACACCTTC
j_gene: TRBJ2-1; d_gene: TRBD2; v_gene: TRBV5-1; abundance: NA; CDR3aa: CASSFRGGYNEQFF; CDR3nt: TGCGCCAGCAGCTTCCGCGGGGGCTACAATGAGCAGTTCTTC
j_gene: TRBJ1-1; d_gene: TRBD1; v_gene: TRBV7-3; abundance: NA; CDR3aa: CASSMTGYTEAFF; CDR3nt: TGTGCCAGCAGCATGACAGGGTACACTGAAGCTTTCTTT
j_gene: TRBJ1-3; d_gene: TRBD1; v_gene: TRBV4-1; abundance: few; CDR3aa: CASSQEASSGGSGNTIYF; CDR3nt: TGCGCCAGCAGCCAAGAGGCATCCTCAGGGGGCTCTGGAAACACCATATATTTT
j_gene: TRBJ1-6; d_gene: TRBD1; v_gene: TRBV6-4; abundance: NA; CDR3aa: CASSEYPGQGNSPLHF; CDR3nt: TGTGCCAGCAGTGAATACCCGGGACAGGGAAATTCACCCCTCCACTTT
j_gene: TRBJ1-6; d_gene: NA; v_gene: TRBV7-3; abundance: NA; CDR3aa: CASSLTGEGSPLHF; CDR3nt: TGTGCCAGCAGCTTAACGGGGGAGGGTTCACCCCTCCACTTT
j_gene: TRBJ2-5; d_gene: NA; v_gene: TRBV7-3; abundance: NA; CDR3aa: CASSPTGRAEETQYF; CDR3nt: TGTGCCAGCAGCCCGACCGGCAGGGCAGAGGAGACCCAGTACTTC
j_gene: TRBJ1-1; d_gene: TRBD1; v_gene: TRBV4-2; abundance: NA; CDR3aa: CASSQGTGRETEAFF; CDR3nt: TGTGCCAGCAGCCAAGGGACAGGGCGTGAGACTGAAGCTTTCTTT
j_gene: TRBJ2-3; d_gene: TRBD2; v_gene: TRBV2; abundance: NA; CDR3aa: CASSEPSGGHTDTQYF; CDR3nt: TGTGCCAGCAGTGAACCCAGCGGGGGTCACACAGATACGCAGTATTTT
j_gene: TRBJ1-5; d_gene: TRBD1; v_gene: TRBV6-5; abundance: NA; CDR3aa: CASSYVTGGPNQPQHF; CDR3nt: TGTGCCAGCAGTTACGTTACAGGGGGCCCCAATCAGCCCCAGCATTTT
j_gene: TRBJ2-1; d_gene: TRBD1; v_gene: TRBV29-1; abundance: NA; CDR3aa: CSVRWTGLNEQFF; CDR3nt: TGCAGCGTTCGCTGGACAGGGCTTAATGAGCAGTTCTTC
j_gene: TRBJ2-7; d_gene: NA; v_gene: TRBV9; abundance: NA; CDR3aa: CASSVGIASSYEQYF; CDR3nt: TGTGCCAGCAGCGTAGGGATAGCGAGCTCCTACGAGCAGTACTTC
j_gene: TRBJ2-1; d_gene: NA; v_gene: TRBV2; abundance: NA; CDR3aa: CATTARTYNEQFF; CDR3nt: TGTGCCACAACAGCCCGGACATACAATGAGCAGTTCTTC
j_gene: TRBJ1-2; d_gene: TRBD1; v_gene: TRBV6-5; abundance: NA; CDR3aa: CASRLQGANYGYTF; CDR3nt: TGTGCCAGCAGACTACAGGGGGCGAACTATGGCTACACCTTC
j_gene: TRBJ2-5; d_gene: TRBD2; v_gene: TRBV6-4; abundance: NA; CDR3aa: CASSDSSGRQGVWTQYF; CDR3nt: TGTGCCAGCAGCGACTCTAGCGGGAGGCAGGGGGTGTGGACCCAGTACTTC
j_gene: TRBJ2-4; d_gene: NA; v_gene: TRBV7-9; abundance: NA; CDR3aa: CASSLARTDLAKNIQYF; CDR3nt: TGTGCCAGCAGCTTAGCGCGGACAGATTTAGCCAAAAACATTCAGTACTTC
j_gene: TRBJ1-1; d_gene: NA; v_gene: TRBV7-3; abundance: NA; CDR3aa: CASSLIAGNTEAFF; CDR3nt: TGTGCCAGCAGCTTAATTGCAGGGAACACTGAAGCTTTCTTT
j_gene: TRBJ1-2; d_gene: NA; v_gene: TRBV5-1; abundance: NA; CDR3aa: CASSALGGNGYTF; CDR3nt: TGCGCCAGCAGCGCGCTAGGCGGGAATGGCTACACCTTC
j_gene: TRBJ2-1; d_gene: TRBD2; v_gene: TRBV6-5; abundance: once; CDR3aa: CASGVSGGMNEQFF; CDR3nt: TGTGCCAGCGGGGTTAGCGGGGGTATGAATGAGCAGTTCTTC
j_gene: TRBJ1-2; d_gene: TRBD1; v_gene: TRBV4-3; abundance: NA; CDR3aa: CASSHWSEGAALVNYGYTF; CDR3nt: TGCGCCAGCAGCCATTGGTCAGAGGGGGCGGCCCTGGTGAACTATGGCTACACCTTC
j_gene: TRBJ1-1; d_gene: NA; v_gene: TRBV5-1; abundance: NA; CDR3aa: CASSSTPTNTEAFF; CDR3nt: TGCGCCAGCAGCTCGACACCAACGAACACTGAAGCTTTCTTT
j_gene: TRBJ2-2; d_gene: TRBD2; v_gene: TRBV9; abundance: NA; CDR3aa: CASSIGTSGRGTGELFF; CDR3nt: TGTGCCAGCAGCATTGGGACTAGCGGGAGGGGCACCGGGGAGCTGTTTTTT